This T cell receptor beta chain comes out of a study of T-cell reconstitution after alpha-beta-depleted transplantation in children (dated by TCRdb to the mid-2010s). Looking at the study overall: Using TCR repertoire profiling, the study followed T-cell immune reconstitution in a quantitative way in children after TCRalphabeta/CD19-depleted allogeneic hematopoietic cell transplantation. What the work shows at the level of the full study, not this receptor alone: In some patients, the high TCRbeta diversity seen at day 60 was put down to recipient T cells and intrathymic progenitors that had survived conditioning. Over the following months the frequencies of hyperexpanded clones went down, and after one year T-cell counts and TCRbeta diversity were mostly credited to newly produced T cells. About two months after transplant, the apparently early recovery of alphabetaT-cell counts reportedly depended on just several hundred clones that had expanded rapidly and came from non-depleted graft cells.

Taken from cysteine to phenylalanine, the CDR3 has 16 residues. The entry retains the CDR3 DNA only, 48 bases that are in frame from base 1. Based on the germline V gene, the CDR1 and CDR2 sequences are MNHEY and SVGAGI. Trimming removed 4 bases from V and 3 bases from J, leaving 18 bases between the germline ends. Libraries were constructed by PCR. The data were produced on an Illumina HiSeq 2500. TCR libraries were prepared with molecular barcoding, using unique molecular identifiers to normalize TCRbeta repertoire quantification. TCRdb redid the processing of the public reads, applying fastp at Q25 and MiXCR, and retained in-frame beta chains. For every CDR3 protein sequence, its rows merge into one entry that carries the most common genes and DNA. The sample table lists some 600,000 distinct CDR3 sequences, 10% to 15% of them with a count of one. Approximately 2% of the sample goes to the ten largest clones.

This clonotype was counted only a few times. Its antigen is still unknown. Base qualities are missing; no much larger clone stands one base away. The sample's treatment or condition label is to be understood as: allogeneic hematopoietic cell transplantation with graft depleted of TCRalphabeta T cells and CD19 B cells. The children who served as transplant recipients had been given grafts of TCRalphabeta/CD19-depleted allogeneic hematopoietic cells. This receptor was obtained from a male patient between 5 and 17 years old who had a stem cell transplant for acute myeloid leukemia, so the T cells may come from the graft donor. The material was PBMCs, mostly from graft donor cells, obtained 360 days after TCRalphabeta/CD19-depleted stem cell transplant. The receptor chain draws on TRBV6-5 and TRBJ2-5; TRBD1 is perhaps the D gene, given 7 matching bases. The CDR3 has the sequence CASSSPRQGLKETQYF. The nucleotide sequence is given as TGTGCCAGCAGTTCCCCCCGACAGGGACTTAAAGAGACCCAGTACTTC.